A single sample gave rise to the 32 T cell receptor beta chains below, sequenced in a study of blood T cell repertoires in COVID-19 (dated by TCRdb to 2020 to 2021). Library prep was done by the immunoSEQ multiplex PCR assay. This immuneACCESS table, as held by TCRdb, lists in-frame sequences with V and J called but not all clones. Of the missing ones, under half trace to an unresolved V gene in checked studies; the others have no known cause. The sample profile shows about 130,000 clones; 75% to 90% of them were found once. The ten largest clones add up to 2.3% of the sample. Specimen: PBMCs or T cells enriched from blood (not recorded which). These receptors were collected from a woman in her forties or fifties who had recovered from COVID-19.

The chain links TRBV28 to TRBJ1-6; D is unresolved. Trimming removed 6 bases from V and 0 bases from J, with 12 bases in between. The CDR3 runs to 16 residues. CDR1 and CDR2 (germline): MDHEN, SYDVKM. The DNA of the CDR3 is TGTGCCAGCAGCCACGACAAGAGCTCCTATAATTCACCCCTCCACTTT. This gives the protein CASSHDKSSYNSPLHF.

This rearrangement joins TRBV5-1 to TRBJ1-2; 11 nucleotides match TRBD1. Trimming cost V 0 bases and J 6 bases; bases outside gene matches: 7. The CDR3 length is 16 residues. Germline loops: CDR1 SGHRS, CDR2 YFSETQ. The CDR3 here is CASSLVMDRGQDGYTF. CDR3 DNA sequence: TGCGCCAGCAGCTTGGTCATGGACAGGGGGCAGGATGGCTACACCTTC.

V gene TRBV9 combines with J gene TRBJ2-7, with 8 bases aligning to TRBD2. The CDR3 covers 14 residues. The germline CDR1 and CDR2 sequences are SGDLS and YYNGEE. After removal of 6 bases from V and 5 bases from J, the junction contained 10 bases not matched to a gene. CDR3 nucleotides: TGTGCCAGCAACACAGCGGGGGAAGAGGACGAGCAGTACTTC. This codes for CASNTAGEEDEQYF.

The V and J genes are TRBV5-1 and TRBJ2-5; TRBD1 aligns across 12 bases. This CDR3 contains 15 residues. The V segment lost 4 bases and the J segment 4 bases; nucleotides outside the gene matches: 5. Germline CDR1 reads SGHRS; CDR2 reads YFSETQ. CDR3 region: CASSGGQGAGETQYF. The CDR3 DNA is TGCGCCAGCAGCGGGGGACAGGGGGCCGGAGAGACCCAGTACTTC.

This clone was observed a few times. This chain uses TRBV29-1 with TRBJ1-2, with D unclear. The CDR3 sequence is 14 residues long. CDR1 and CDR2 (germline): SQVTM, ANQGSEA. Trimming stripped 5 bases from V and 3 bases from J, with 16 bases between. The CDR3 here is CSVQLPRSDYGYTF. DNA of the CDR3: TGCAGCGTTCAATTACCCAGGTCCGACTATGGCTACACCTTC.

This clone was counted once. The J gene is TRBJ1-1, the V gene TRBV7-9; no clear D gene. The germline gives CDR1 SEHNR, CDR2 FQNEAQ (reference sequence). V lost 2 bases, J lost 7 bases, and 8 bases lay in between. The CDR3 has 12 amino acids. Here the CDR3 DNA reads TGTGCCAGCAGCTTATACACAGATGAAGCTTTCTTT. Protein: CASSLYTDEAFF. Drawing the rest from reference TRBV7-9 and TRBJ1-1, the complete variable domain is DTGVSQNPRHKITKRGQNVTFRCDPISEHNRLYWYRQTLGQGPEFLTYFQNEAQLEKSRLLSDRFSAERPKGSFSTLEIQRTEQGDSAMYLCASSLYTDEAFFGQGTRLTVV.

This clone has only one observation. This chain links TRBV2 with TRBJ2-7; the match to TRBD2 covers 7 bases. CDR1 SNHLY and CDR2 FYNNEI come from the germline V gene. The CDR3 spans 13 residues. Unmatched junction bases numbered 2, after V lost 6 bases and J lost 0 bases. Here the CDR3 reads CASRGTNSYEQYF. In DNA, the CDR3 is TGTGCCAGCAGGGGGACTAACTCCTACGAGCAGTACTTC.

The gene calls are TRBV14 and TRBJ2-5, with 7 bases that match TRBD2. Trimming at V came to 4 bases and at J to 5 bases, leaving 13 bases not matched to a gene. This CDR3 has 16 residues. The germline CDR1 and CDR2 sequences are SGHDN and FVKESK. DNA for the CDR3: TGTGCCAGCAGCCCTGGGGGGGGTCTTAAATCGGAGACCCAGTACTTC. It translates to CASSPGGGLKSETQYF. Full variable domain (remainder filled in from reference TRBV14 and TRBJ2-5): EAGVTQFPSHSVIEKGQTVTLRCDPISGHDNLYWYRRVMGKEIKFLLHFVKESKQDESGMPNNRFLAERTGGTYSTLKVQPAELEDSGVYFCASSPGGGLKSETQYFGPGTRLLVL.

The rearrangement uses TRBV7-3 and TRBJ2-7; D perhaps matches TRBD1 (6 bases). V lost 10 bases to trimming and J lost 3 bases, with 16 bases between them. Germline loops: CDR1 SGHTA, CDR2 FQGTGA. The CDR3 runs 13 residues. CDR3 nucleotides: TGTGCCACACGAAAACAGGGAATCTACGAGCAGTACTTC. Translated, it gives CATRKQGIYEQYF.

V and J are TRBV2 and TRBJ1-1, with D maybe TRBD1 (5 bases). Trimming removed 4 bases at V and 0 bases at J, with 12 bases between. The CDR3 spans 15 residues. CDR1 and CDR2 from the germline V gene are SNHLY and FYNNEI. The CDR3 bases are TGTGCCAGCAGTGTCTACAGGATGATGAACACTGAAGCTTTCTTT. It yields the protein CASSVYRMMNTEAFF. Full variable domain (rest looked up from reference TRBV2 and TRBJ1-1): EPEVTQTPSHQVTQMGQEVILRCVPISNHLYFYWYRQILGQKVEFLVSFYNNEISEKSEIFDDQFSVERPDGSNFTLKIRSTKLEDSAMYFCASSVYRMMNTEAFFGQGTRLTVV.

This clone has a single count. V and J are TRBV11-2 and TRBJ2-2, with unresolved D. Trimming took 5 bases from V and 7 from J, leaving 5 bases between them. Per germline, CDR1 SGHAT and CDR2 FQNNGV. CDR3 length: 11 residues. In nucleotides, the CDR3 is TGTGCCAGCAGCCCGAGCGGGGAGCTGTTTTTT. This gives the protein CASSPSGELFF.

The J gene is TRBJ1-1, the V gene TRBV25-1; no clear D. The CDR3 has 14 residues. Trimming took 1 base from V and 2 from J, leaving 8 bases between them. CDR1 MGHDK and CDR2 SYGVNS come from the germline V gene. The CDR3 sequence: CASSEWETNTEAFF. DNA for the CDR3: TGTGCCAGCAGTGAATGGGAGACTAACACTGAAGCTTTCTTT.

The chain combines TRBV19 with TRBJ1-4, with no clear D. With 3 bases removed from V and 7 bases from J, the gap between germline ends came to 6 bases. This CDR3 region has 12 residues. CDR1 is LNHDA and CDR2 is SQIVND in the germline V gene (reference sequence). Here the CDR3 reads CASSILSEKLFF. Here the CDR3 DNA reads TGTGCCAGTAGTATCCTGAGTGAAAAACTGTTTTTT.

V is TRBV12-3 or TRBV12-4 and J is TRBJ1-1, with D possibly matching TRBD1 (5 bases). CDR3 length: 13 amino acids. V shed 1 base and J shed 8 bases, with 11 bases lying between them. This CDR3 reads CASSLVQGPEAFF. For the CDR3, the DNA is TGTGCCAGCAGTTTAGTCCAGGGTCCAGAAGCTTTCTTT.

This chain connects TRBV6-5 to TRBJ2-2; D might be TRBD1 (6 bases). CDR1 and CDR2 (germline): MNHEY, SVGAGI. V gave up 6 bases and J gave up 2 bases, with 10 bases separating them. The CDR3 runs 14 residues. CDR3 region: CASRTGLNTGELFF. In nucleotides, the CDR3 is TGTGCCAGCAGGACAGGACTTAACACCGGGGAGCTGTTTTTT.

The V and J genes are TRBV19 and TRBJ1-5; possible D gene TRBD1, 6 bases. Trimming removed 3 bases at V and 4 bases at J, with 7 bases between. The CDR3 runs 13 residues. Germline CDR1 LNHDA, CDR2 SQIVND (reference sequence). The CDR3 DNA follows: TGTGCCAGTAGTATGACAGGAAATCAGCCCCAGCATTTT. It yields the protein CASSMTGNQPQHF. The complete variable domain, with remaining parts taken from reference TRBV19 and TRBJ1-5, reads DGGITQSPKYLFRKEGQNVTLSCEQNLNHDAMYWYRQDPGQGLRLIYYSQIVNDFQKGDIAEGYSVSREKKESFPLTVTSAQKNPTAFYLCASSMTGNQPQHFGDGTRLSIL.

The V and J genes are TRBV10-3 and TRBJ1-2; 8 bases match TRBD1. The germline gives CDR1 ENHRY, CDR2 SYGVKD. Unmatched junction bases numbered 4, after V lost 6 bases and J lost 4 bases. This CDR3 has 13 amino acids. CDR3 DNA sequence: TGTGCCATCAGCGACACAGGGGGCTATGGCTACACCTTC. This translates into CAISDTGGYGYTF.

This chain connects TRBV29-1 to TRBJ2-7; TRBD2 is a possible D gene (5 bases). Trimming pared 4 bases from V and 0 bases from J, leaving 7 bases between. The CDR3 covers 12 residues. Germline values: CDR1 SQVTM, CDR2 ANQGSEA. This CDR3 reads CSVGGSSYEQYF. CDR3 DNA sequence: TGCAGCGTTGGCGGGTCCTCCTACGAGCAGTACTTC.

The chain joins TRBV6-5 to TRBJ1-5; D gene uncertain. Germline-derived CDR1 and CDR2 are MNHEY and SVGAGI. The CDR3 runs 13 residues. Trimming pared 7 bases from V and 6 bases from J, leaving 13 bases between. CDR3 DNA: TGTGCCAGCACCGCGGGAAGCGCTCAGCCCCAGCATTTT. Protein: CASTAGSAQPQHF.

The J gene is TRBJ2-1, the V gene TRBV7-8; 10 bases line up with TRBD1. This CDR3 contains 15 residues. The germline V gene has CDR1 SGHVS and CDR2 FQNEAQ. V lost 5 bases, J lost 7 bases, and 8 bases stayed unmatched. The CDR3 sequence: CASSPGTGAVNEQFF. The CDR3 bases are TGTGCCAGCAGCCCTGGGACAGGGGCTGTAAATGAGCAGTTCTTC. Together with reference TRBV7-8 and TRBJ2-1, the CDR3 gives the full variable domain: GAGVSQSPRYKVAKRGQDVALRCDPISGHVSLFWYQQALGQGPEFLTYFQNEAQLDKSGLPSDRFFAERPEGSVSTLKIQRTQQEDSAVYLCASSPGTGAVNEQFFGPGTRLTVL.

The CDR3 sequence: CASSPPVLTGELFF. CDR3 DNA: TGTGCCAGCAGCCCCCCAGTGCTGACCGGGGAGCTGTTTTTT. The rearrangement uses TRBV7-2 and TRBJ2-2; D unclear. Trimming cost V 5 bases and J 5 bases, with 12 bases left between them. The CDR3 covers 14 residues. The germline V gene has CDR1 SGHTA and CDR2 FQGNSA.

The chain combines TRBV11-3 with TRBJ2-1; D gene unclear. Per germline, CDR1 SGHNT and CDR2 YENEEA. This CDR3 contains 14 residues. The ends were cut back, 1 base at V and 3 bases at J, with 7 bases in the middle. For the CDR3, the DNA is TGTGCCAGCAGCTTAGGTCTAGACTACAATGAGCAGTTCTTC. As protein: CASSLGLDYNEQFF. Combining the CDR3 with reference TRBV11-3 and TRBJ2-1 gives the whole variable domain EAGVVQSPRYKIIEKKQPVAFWCNPISGHNTLYWYLQNLGQGPELLIRYENEEAVDDSQLPKDRFSAERLKGVDSTLKIQPAELGDSAVYLCASSLGLDYNEQFFGPGTRLTVL.

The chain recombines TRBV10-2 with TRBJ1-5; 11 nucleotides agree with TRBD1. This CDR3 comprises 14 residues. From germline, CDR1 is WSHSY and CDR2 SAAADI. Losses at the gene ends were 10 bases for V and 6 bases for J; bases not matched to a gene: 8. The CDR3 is CATLSGTGGQPQHF. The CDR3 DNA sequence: TGCGCCACCCTATCCGGGACAGGGGGTCAGCCCCAGCATTTT.

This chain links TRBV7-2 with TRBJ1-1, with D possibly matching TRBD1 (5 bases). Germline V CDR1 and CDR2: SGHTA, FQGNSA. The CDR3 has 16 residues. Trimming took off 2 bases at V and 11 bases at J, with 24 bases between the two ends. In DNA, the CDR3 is TGTGCCAGCAGCTTATCTTCCGCCCGGGGGGGGGTTGGTGCTTTCTTT. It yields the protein CASSLSSARGGVGAFF. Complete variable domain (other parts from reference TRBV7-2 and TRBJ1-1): GAGVSQSPSNKVTEKGKDVELRCDPISGHTALYWYRQSLGQGLEFLIYFQGNSAPDKSGLPSDRFSAERTGGSVSTLTIQRTQQEDSAVYLCASSLSSARGGVGAFFGQGTRLTVV.

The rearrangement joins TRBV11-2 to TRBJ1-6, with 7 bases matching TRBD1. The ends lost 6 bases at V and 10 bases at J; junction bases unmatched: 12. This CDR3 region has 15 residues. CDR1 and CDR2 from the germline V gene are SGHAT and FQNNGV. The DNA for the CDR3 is TGTGCCAGCAGGTTCGACAGGGATATTGAGTCACCCCTCCACTTT. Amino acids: CASRFDRDIESPLHF.

The CDR3 DNA sequence: TGTGCCAGCAGTGACAGGGCACCCTCTGGAAACACCATATATTTT. Its protein is CASSDRAPSGNTIYF. This sequence joins TRBV6-1 and TRBJ1-3; D perhaps matches TRBD1 (5 bases). CDR1 is MNHNS and CDR2 is SASEGT in the germline V gene. The CDR3 is 15 residues long. V dropped 3 bases and J dropped 0 bases, with 9 bases sitting between them.

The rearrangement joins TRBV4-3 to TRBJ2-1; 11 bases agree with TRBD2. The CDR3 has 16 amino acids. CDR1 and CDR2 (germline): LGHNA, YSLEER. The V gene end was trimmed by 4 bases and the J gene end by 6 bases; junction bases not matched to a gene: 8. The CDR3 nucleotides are TGCGCCAGCAGCCCCCGGGGGCTAGCGGGGGGCAATGAGCAGTTCTTC. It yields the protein CASSPRGLAGGNEQFF.

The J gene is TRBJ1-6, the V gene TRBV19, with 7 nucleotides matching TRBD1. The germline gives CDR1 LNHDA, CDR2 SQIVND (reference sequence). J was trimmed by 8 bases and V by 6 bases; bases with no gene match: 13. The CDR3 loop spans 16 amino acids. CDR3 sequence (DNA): TGTGCCAGTAGGTCTGGACAGGATTATTACTATTCACCCCTCCACTTT. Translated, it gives CASRSGQDYYYSPLHF. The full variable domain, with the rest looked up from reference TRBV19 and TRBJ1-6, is DGGITQSPKYLFRKEGQNVTLSCEQNLNHDAMYWYRQDPGQGLRLIYYSQIVNDFQKGDIAEGYSVSREKKESFPLTVTSAQKNPTAFYLCASRSGQDYYYSPLHFGNGTRLTVT.

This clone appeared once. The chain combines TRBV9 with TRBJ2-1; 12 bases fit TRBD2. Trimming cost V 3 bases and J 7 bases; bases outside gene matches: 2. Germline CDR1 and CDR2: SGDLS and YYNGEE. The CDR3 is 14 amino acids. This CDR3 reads CASSDGLAGNEQFF. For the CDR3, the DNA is TGTGCCAGCAGCGACGGACTAGCGGGGAATGAGCAGTTCTTC.

The CDR3 protein is CASSLNTHTDTQYF. CDR3 coding DNA: TGCGCCAGCAGCTTGAACACCCACACAGATACGCAGTATTTT. The genes are TRBV5-1 and TRBJ2-3; D unresolved. This CDR3 contains 14 residues. CDR1 SGHRS and CDR2 YFSETQ come from the germline V gene. V was pared by 1 base and J by 2 bases, with 8 bases between.

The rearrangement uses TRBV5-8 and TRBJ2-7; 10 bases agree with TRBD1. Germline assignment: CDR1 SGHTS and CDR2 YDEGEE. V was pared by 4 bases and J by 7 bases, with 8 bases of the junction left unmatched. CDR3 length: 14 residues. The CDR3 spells CASSPGQGKEEQYF. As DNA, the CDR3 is TGTGCCAGCAGCCCGGGACAGGGGAAGGAAGAGCAGTACTTC.

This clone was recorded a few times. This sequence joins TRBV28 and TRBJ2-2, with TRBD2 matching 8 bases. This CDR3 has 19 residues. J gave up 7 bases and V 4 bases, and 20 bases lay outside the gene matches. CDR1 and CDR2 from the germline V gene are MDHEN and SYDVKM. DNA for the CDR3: TGTGCCAGCAGTTCCTCTAAGCGGGGGCCCCGCCAGAGAGGCGGGGAGCTGTTTTTT. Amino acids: CASSSSKRGPRQRGGELFF.